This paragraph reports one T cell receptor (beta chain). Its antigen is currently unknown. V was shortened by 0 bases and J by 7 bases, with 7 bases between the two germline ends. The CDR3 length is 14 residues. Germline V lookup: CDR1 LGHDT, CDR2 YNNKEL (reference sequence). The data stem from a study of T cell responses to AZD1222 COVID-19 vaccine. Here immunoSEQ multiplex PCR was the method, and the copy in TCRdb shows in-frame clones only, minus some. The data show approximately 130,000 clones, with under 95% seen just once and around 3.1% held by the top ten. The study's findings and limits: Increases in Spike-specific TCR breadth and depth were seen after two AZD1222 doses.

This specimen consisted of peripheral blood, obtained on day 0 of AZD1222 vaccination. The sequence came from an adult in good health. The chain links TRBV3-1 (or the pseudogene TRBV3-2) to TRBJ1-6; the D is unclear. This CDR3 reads CASSQDLRNSPLHF. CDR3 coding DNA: TGTGCCAGCAGCCAAGATCTAAGGAATTCACCCCTCCACTTT.